Below are 5 T cell receptor beta chains sequenced from a single sample in a study of blood T cell repertoires in COVID-19. Assay used: immunoSEQ multiplex PCR; TCRdb lists only in-frame clones, some missing. Found here are hundreds of thousands of clones, 90% of them singletons; the top ten hold over 0.2%. Sequencing was carried out using peripheral blood. The receptors shown here come from a woman aged 18-29 years with acute or convalescent COVID-19.

In this sample, this clone turned up once. The chain is built from TRBV6-5 and TRBJ2-1; 14 bases are shared with TRBD2. Germline V lookup: CDR1 MNHEY, CDR2 SVGAGI. Unmatched junction bases numbered 4, after V lost 4 bases and J lost 5 bases. This CDR3 is built from 16 residues. CDR3 sequence (DNA): TGTGCCAGCAGTTTTGGGACTAGCGGGGGCCACAATGAGCAGTTCTTC. Protein: CASSFGTSGGHNEQFF.

The rearrangement links TRBV6-5 to TRBJ1-2; D is undetermined. This CDR3 comprises 13 residues. Looked up from germline, CDR1 is MNHEY and CDR2 is SVGAGI. V lost 3 bases and J 7 bases, leaving 12 bases between the germline ends. CDR3 nucleotide sequence: TGTGCCAGCAGTTATCGGGATTCTGGTGGCTACACCTTC. It encodes CASSYRDSGGYTF.

V and J are TRBV30 and TRBJ2-3; TRBD2 agrees at 11 bases. Germline trimming cut 2 bases from V and 2 bases from J; bases unmatched to any gene: 6. The V gene's germline CDR1 is GTSNPN and CDR2 SVGIG (reference sequence). The CDR3 has 16 amino acids. CDR3 sequence: CAWSTFSGGATDTQYF. CDR3 in DNA: TGTGCCTGGAGTACGTTTAGCGGGGGGGCCACAGATACGCAGTATTTT.

The chain joins TRBV4-1 to TRBJ1-1; 7 bases line up with TRBD1. Looked up from germline, CDR1 is MGHRA and CDR2 is YSYEKL. The CDR3 sequence is 18 residues long. Trimming took 2 bases from V and 0 from J; bases not matched to a gene: 12. The CDR3 sequence: CASSQFGTKGAMNTEAFF. The CDR3 DNA sequence: TGCGCCAGCAGCCAATTTGGGACGAAGGGGGCTATGAACACTGAAGCTTTCTTT.

This chain links TRBV27 with TRBJ2-7, with TRBD1 matching 8 bases. V lost 5 bases to trimming and J lost 3 bases; unmatched junction nucleotides: 3. CDR3 length: 13 residues. Germline V CDR1 and CDR2: MNHEY, SMNVEV (reference sequence). For the CDR3, the DNA is TGTGCCAGCAGTACAGGGGGGTACTACGAGCAGTACTTC. It is translated as CASSTGGYYEQYF.